This record looks at one TCR beta chain sequence and its context. This specimen belongs to a study of T cell changes during pregnancy in multiple sclerosis. Some clones are missing from TCRdb's copy, which holds only in-frame ones; the method was immunoSEQ multiplex PCR. The table has 40,000 to 60,000 clones, almost 90% seen once; the top ten hold approximately 1.5%. The CDR3 length is 14 residues. Trimming took off 3 bases at V and 5 bases at J, with 13 bases between the two ends. CDR1 and CDR2 (germline): LNHDA, SQIVND (reference sequence). The TCR originated in a female donor in good health, enrolled as a control in a pregnancy study. V gene TRBV19 combines with J gene TRBJ1-1; D may be TRBD1 (5 bases). Specimen: peripheral blood, collected in the first trimester of pregnancy. CDR3: CASSIGRGWTEAFF. CDR3 bases: TGTGCCAGTAGTATCGGGAGGGGATGGACTGAAGCTTTCTTT.